Listed below are T cell receptor beta chains from one sample, sequenced in a study of blood T cell repertoires in COVID-19. The table came from immunoSEQ multiplex PCR; TCRdb's copy has only in-frame clones and leaves some out. Here the sample spans under 350,000 clones, roughly 89% being singletons. The sequencing sample was made of peripheral blood. These receptors all come from a woman aged 30 to 39 with COVID-19, enrolled during active disease. CDR3s include the opening cysteine and the closing phenylalanine or tryptophan. The order of the fields is J gene, clone size, D gene, V gene, CDR3 protein, CDR3 DNA. The D gene is left open where the match is weak. Not all rows give a size; the values are once, few, many and, for expanded clones, a class.

J gene: TRBJ2-2; clone size: -; D gene: TRBD2; V gene: TRBV5-1; CDR3 protein: CASSRSAGANTGELFF; CDR3 DNA: TGCGCCAGCAGCCGGAGCGCGGGGGCGAACACCGGGGAGCTGTTTTTT
J gene: TRBJ2-1; clone size: -; D gene: TRBD1; V gene: TRBV28; CDR3 protein: CASSTGGTGVNEQFF; CDR3 DNA: TGTGCCAGCAGTACAGGGGGGACAGGGGTCAATGAGCAGTTCTTC
J gene: TRBJ2-1; clone size: -; D gene: TRBD2; V gene: TRBV7-6; CDR3 protein: CASSLEGLAGLYNEQFF; CDR3 DNA: TGTGCCAGCAGCTTAGAGGGACTAGCGGGGCTTTACAATGAGCAGTTCTTC
J gene: TRBJ1-2; clone size: -; D gene: TRBD1; V gene: TRBV5-4; CDR3 protein: CASSAGTGGYGYTF; CDR3 DNA: TGTGCCAGCAGCGCGGGGACAGGAGGCTATGGCTACACCTTC
J gene: TRBJ1-4; clone size: -; D gene: -; V gene: TRBV19; CDR3 protein: CASRDSAPTNEKLFF; CDR3 DNA: TGTGCCAGTAGAGACAGCGCTCCAACTAATGAAAAACTGTTTTTT
J gene: TRBJ1-3; clone size: -; D gene: -; V gene: TRBV7-8; CDR3 protein: CASSSTGFSGNTIYF; CDR3 DNA: TGTGCCAGCAGCAGTACAGGGTTCTCTGGAAACACCATATATTTT
J gene: TRBJ2-1; clone size: once; D gene: -; V gene: TRBV4-2; CDR3 protein: CASCPDSTYNEQFF; CDR3 DNA: TGTGCCAGCTGTCCCGATTCTACCTACAATGAGCAGTTCTTC
J gene: TRBJ1-1; clone size: -; D gene: -; V gene: TRBV11-3; CDR3 protein: CASSSVRAGNTEAFF; CDR3 DNA: TGTGCCAGCAGCTCCGTAAGAGCGGGGAACACTGAAGCTTTCTTT
J gene: TRBJ1-1; clone size: -; D gene: TRBD1; V gene: TRBV11-3; CDR3 protein: CASSPGGENTEAFF; CDR3 DNA: TGTGCCAGCAGCCCAGGGGGCGAGAACACTGAAGCTTTCTTT
J gene: TRBJ1-4; clone size: -; D gene: TRBD1; V gene: TRBV19; CDR3 protein: CASSVQGDANEKLFF; CDR3 DNA: TGTGCCAGTAGTGTCCAGGGGGATGCTAATGAAAAACTGTTTTTT
J gene: TRBJ1-2; clone size: -; D gene: -; V gene: TRBV6-1; CDR3 protein: CASSERNRGYTF; CDR3 DNA: TGTGCCAGCAGTGAAAGAAATCGGGGCTACACCTTC
J gene: TRBJ1-1; clone size: -; D gene: -; V gene: TRBV21-1; CDR3 protein: CASRPPQGSNTEAFF; CDR3 DNA: TGTGCCAGCAGACCACCACAGGGTTCGAACACTGAAGCTTTCTTT
J gene: TRBJ2-7; clone size: -; D gene: -; V gene: TRBV3-1/TRBV3-2; CDR3 protein: CASSLLDSYEQYF; CDR3 DNA: TGTGCCAGCAGCCTTTTGGACAGCTACGAGCAGTACTTC
J gene: TRBJ2-5; clone size: -; D gene: -; V gene: TRBV2; CDR3 protein: CASRRQGLQETQYF; CDR3 DNA: TGTGCCAGCAGGAGACAGGGACTCCAAGAGACCCAGTACTTC
J gene: TRBJ2-3; clone size: -; D gene: -; V gene: TRBV19; CDR3 protein: CASRSLTKSTDTQYF; CDR3 DNA: TGTGCCAGTAGATCCCTAACCAAGTCCACAGATACGCAGTATTTT
J gene: TRBJ1-4; clone size: -; D gene: -; V gene: TRBV5-6; CDR3 protein: CASSLGGKLFF; CDR3 DNA: TGTGCCAGCAGCTTGGGCGGAAAACTGTTTTTT
J gene: TRBJ1-2; clone size: -; D gene: -; V gene: TRBV5-5; CDR3 protein: CASSPSAGAVGGYTF; CDR3 DNA: TGTGCCAGCAGCCCCTCAGCGGGCGCCGTTGGAGGCTACACCTTC
J gene: TRBJ1-5; clone size: -; D gene: -; V gene: TRBV6-1; CDR3 protein: CASSDSHYSNQPQHF; CDR3 DNA: TGTGCCAGCAGTGATAGTCACTATAGCAATCAGCCCCAGCATTTT
J gene: TRBJ1-1; clone size: -; D gene: -; V gene: TRBV6-5; CDR3 protein: CASSPTDDRRAFF; CDR3 DNA: TGTGCCAGCAGTCCCACCGATGACAGGAGGGCTTTCTTT
J gene: TRBJ1-1; clone size: once; D gene: -; V gene: TRBV19; CDR3 protein: CASSIFRVGTEAFF; CDR3 DNA: TGTGCCAGTAGTATTTTCAGGGTCGGCACTGAAGCTTTCTTT
J gene: TRBJ2-7; clone size: -; D gene: TRBD1; V gene: TRBV27; CDR3 protein: CASSFADRGPYEQYF; CDR3 DNA: TGTGCCAGCAGTTTCGCGGACAGGGGGCCCTACGAGCAGTACTTC
J gene: TRBJ1-1; clone size: -; D gene: -; V gene: TRBV19; CDR3 protein: CASSIVAVNTEAFF; CDR3 DNA: TGTGCCAGTAGTATAGTTGCGGTGAACACTGAAGCTTTCTTT
J gene: TRBJ1-1; clone size: -; D gene: TRBD1; V gene: TRBV7-8; CDR3 protein: CASSLADRDPEAFF; CDR3 DNA: TGTGCCAGCAGCTTAGCGGACAGGGATCCTGAAGCTTTCTTT
J gene: TRBJ2-5; clone size: -; D gene: -; V gene: TRBV13; CDR3 protein: CASSPHLAEAQYF; CDR3 DNA: TGTGCCAGCAGCCCTCACCTAGCAGAGGCCCAGTACTTC
J gene: TRBJ1-3; clone size: -; D gene: -; V gene: TRBV11-2; CDR3 protein: CASSPTANTIYF; CDR3 DNA: TGTGCCAGCAGCCCCACAGCCAACACCATATATTTT
J gene: TRBJ2-2; clone size: -; D gene: TRBD1; V gene: TRBV7-2; CDR3 protein: CASSTRGTGGLGELFF; CDR3 DNA: TGTGCCAGCAGCACACGGGGGACAGGGGGCCTCGGGGAGCTGTTTTTT
J gene: TRBJ2-5; clone size: -; D gene: -; V gene: TRBV28; CDR3 protein: CASSLAETQYF; CDR3 DNA: TGTGCCAGCAGTTTAGCGGAGACCCAGTACTTC
J gene: TRBJ2-1; clone size: -; D gene: -; V gene: TRBV5-5; CDR3 protein: CASSPGYEQFF; CDR3 DNA: TGTGCCAGCAGCCCGGGATATGAGCAGTTCTTC
J gene: TRBJ2-3; clone size: few; D gene: -; V gene: TRBV7-3; CDR3 protein: CASSPSPSDTQYF; CDR3 DNA: TGTGCCAGCAGCCCGAGCCCGTCAGATACGCAGTATTTT
J gene: TRBJ1-1; clone size: few; D gene: -; V gene: TRBV9; CDR3 protein: CASSVEQGNTEAFF; CDR3 DNA: TGTGCCAGCAGCGTAGAGCAGGGAAACACTGAAGCTTTCTTT
J gene: TRBJ1-1; clone size: -; D gene: -; V gene: TRBV4-3; CDR3 protein: CASSQFGGGTEAFF; CDR3 DNA: TGCGCCAGCAGCCAATTCGGGGGGGGCACTGAAGCTTTCTTT